This TCR beta chain was sequenced in a study of T cell repertoires in cytomegalovirus infection. Looking at the study overall: Public TCR beta signatures indicated both CMV infection and matching HLA type. Findings and caveats of the study: It was HLA-C-restricted CMV-specific TCR beta clonotypes that dominated the response ex vivo. Summed public TCR beta family frequency identified CMV carriers bearing the relevant HLA.

The V end was cut by 0 bases, the J end by 4 bases, with 8 bases between. Per germline, CDR1 SGHRS and CDR2 YFSETQ. The CDR3 contains 14 residues. TCRdb reprocessed the reads via MiXCR and lists one record per CDR3 protein. The table records more than 650,000 distinct CDR3 sequences, 35% to 40% of them present only once. For this clonotype: Its specificity is unknown.

The chain combines TRBV5-1 with TRBJ1-3, with D unclear. Material: PBMCs. The receptor comes from a human donor in good health (CMV status not recorded). Some clones in this sample may be carry-over from other donors' samples. Written as DNA, the CDR3 is TGCGCCAGCAGCTTGGATCCAGAGGGAAACACCATATATTTT. Amino acid sequence: CASSLDPEGNTIYF.